This T cell receptor (beta chain) comes out of a study of blood T cell repertoires in COVID-19. Overall study: In each case, the material was cDNA or gDNA derived from T cells, B-cell-depleted T cells, or PBMCs.

Those who participated ranged in age from 18 to 89 years and resided in about 24 US areas. Cohort 3 donors counted as recovered after two negative PCRs, clearance, or resolved symptoms. Per germline, CDR1 MNHEY and CDR2 SVGAGI. The ends lost 6 bases at V and 4 bases at J; junction bases unmatched: 9. This CDR3 is built from 15 residues. Original processing methods: Nucleated cell number was recorded as an estimate derived from reference gene primer amplification. The method was immunoSEQ multiplex PCR; TCRdb's version includes in-frame clones alone and lacks a portion of them. The V and J calls and clone size were taken over from that table, and D and trimming were inferred from the DNA. The sample consists of hundreds of thousands of clones, 84% of them appearing once.

The origin of this receptor is a woman between 35 and 50 years old who had recovered from COVID-19. The sequencing input was PBMCs or T cells enriched from blood (not recorded which). The rearrangement links TRBV6-5 to TRBJ1-2; TRBD1 matches 9 bases. DNA for the CDR3: TGTGCCAGCAGAGATCGTAGGACAGGGGTCTATGGCTACACCTTC. Translated: CASRDRRTGVYGYTF.